The 2 T cell receptor beta chains below come from one sample, sequenced in a study of blood T cell repertoires in COVID-19. Produced via immunoSEQ multiplex PCR; TCRdb's table is partial and in-frame only. The table has 45,000 to 65,000 clones, around 87% seen once. The sequencing sample was made of peripheral blood. These receptors all stem from a man in his fifties with active COVID-19.

The chain recombines TRBV27 with TRBJ2-1; D gene uncertain. V lost 3 bases and J lost 9, with 12 bases in between. Germline CDR1 MNHEY, CDR2 SMNVEV (reference sequence). This CDR3 region has 13 residues. In DNA form, the CDR3 reads TGTGCCAGCAGTTTCCAGACTCCCGGTGAGCAGTTCTTC. Protein sequence: CASSFQTPGEQFF.

The rearrangement links TRBV2 to TRBJ1-4; tentatively, D is TRBD1 (5 bases). The CDR3 runs 15 residues. The germline V gene has CDR1 SNHLY and CDR2 FYNNEI. V lost 6 bases and J 4 bases, leaving 15 bases between the germline ends. CDR3 nucleotides: TGTGCCAGCAGCTACTCTCGGGGGGGTAATGAAAAACTGTTTTTT. It translates to CASSYSRGGNEKLFF.